This paragraph covers one TCR beta chain sequence. Antigen unknown. These data come from a study of cytomegalovirus exposure and HLA in healthy donors. Primers: 60 Vbeta forward and 13 Jbeta reverse. Some clones are missing from TCRdb's copy, which holds only in-frame ones; the method was immunoSEQ multiplex PCR. The top ten clones hold approximately 3.7% of a sample with about 98,000 clones, around four fifths of them seen once. This CDR3 spans 14 amino acids. CDR1 is SGHRS, CDR2 YFSETQ, per germline. The trim removed 0 bases at V and 5 bases at J, leaving 1 base unmatched. General study findings and limits: Because they were indistinguishable, some V segments, including TRBV6-2 and TRBV6-3, were excluded. One cluster of highly shared sequence variants probably arose as a sequencing artifact. Near-uniform donor sequencing depth was presumed by presence/absence analyses.

The chain employs TRBV5-1 and TRBJ1-4; the match to TRBD1 covers 7 bases. The material sequenced was PBMCs. This TCR came from a female donor in good health and CMV-seropositive. The CDR3 DNA is TGCGCCAGCAGCTTGGTACAGGGGAATGAAAAACTGTTTTTT. Protein product: CASSLVQGNEKLFF.